One and the same sample provided the 28 T cell receptor beta chains below, sequenced in a study of long-term antiretroviral therapy in people with HIV. Sequencing relied on immunoSEQ assay v3.0, run at survey level. TCRdb's table, derived via immunoSEQ multiplex PCR, lists solely in-frame clones and lacks some. The sample records approximately 11,000 clones, more than 85% being singletons. The sequenced sample was unsorted PBMCs, obtained 0.2 years before starting antiretroviral therapy. These receptors came from a woman in her forties with HIV.

The genes are TRBV10-3 and TRBJ1-5; unclear D gene. V was cut by 0 bases and J by 7 bases, with 4 bases left in between. The CDR3 contains 12 residues. The V gene's germline CDR1 is ENHRY and CDR2 SYGVKD. As DNA, the CDR3 is TGTGCCATCAGTGAGTCCGGACAGCCCCAGCATTTT. Protein: CAISESGQPQHF.

The V gene is TRBV7-6, the J gene TRBJ2-7, with D possibly being TRBD1 (5 bases). The length of the CDR3 is 16 residues. Trimming removed 3 bases at V and 3 bases at J, with 18 bases between. Germline CDR1 is SGHVS and CDR2 is FNYEAQ. The CDR3 loop reads CASSLDRQSQDYEQYF. The CDR3, as DNA: TGTGCCAGCAGCTTGGATAGACAGTCCCAGGACTACGAGCAGTACTTC.

The chain couples TRBV6-1 to TRBJ2-5, with D possibly TRBD1 on 6 matching bases. Trimming cost V 7 bases and J 4 bases, with 16 bases left between them. The CDR3 sequence is 14 residues long. The germline V gene has CDR1 MNHNS and CDR2 SASEGT. The CDR3 coding sequence is TGTGCCAGCACTCAGGGGCTGTCAGGAGAGACCCAGTACTTC. Its translation is CASTQGLSGETQYF.

This clone was seen once. The chain uses TRBV5-1 and TRBJ2-6; D is undetermined. The V end was cut by 0 bases, the J end by 0 bases, with 7 bases between. This CDR3 is built from 16 residues. Looked up from germline, CDR1 is SGHRS and CDR2 is YFSETQ. CDR3 in amino acids: CASSLAQTSGANVLTF. CDR3 bases: TGCGCCAGCAGCTTGGCCCAAACCTCTGGGGCCAACGTCCTGACTTTC.

This clone was detected only once. The rearrangement links TRBV4-3 to TRBJ2-7, with TRBD2 matching over 9 bases. This CDR3 contains 15 residues. Trimming took 1 base from V and 3 from J; bases not matched to a gene: 4. The germline gives CDR1 LGHNA, CDR2 YSLEER. The CDR3 DNA reads TGCGCCAGCAGCCAAGTTGCGGGGGGGTTCTACGAGCAGTACTTC. Translated: CASSQVAGGFYEQYF.

The rearrangement joins TRBV6-6 to TRBJ1-1, with D unclear. This CDR3 comprises 15 residues. Trimming cost V 6 bases and J 3 bases, with 17 bases left between them. From germline, CDR1 is MNHNY and CDR2 SVGAGI (reference sequence). Here the CDR3 DNA reads TGTGCCAGCAGACGACTCCCGGGCGGGGACACTGAAGCTTTCTTT. It encodes CASRRLPGGDTEAFF.

This clone was observed once. The genes are TRBV5-6 and TRBJ1-2; TRBD1 matches at 9 bases. This CDR3 is built from 14 residues. Trimming at V came to 2 bases and at J to 4 bases, leaving 3 bases not matched to a gene. The germline V gene encodes CDR1 SGHDT and CDR2 YYEEEE. CDR3 coding DNA: TGTGCCAGCAGCTTTTACAGGGGGCCCTATGGCTACACCTTC. Translation: CASSFYRGPYGYTF.

The rearrangement links TRBV5-4 to TRBJ2-1; tentative D call: TRBD2 (6 bases). The CDR3 sequence is 15 residues long. Germline CDR1 is SGHNT and CDR2 is YYREEE (reference sequence). Trimming stripped 5 bases from V and 2 bases from J, with 14 bases between. The CDR3 here is CASSYSSATYNEQFF. In nucleotides, the CDR3 is TGTGCCAGCAGTTATTCTAGCGCGACCTACAATGAGCAGTTCTTC.

The chain recombines TRBV2 with TRBJ1-5, with D possibly TRBD1 on 5 matching bases. Germline CDR1 is SNHLY and CDR2 is FYNNEI. The V end was cut by 3 bases, the J end by 4 bases, with 7 bases between. This CDR3 is 13 amino acids long. The CDR3 sequence is CASSEEGNQPQHF. CDR3 nucleotide sequence: TGTGCCAGCAGTGAGGAGGGGAATCAGCCCCAGCATTTT.

The chain uses TRBV5-1 and TRBJ2-5; TRBD2 is a possible D gene (6 bases). The V gene lost 0 bases and the J gene lost 4 bases, with 13 bases spanning the gap. The CDR3 runs to 15 residues. Germline V gene lookup returns CDR1 SGHRS and CDR2 YFSETQ. The CDR3 here is CASSLGGQGGETQYF. In DNA form, the CDR3 reads TGCGCCAGCAGCTTGGGAGGTCAGGGAGGAGAGACCCAGTACTTC.

The V and J genes are TRBV5-6 and TRBJ1-2; 9 bases match TRBD1. With V trimmed by 4 bases and J by 3 bases, 7 bases remained unmatched. The CDR3 consists of 15 residues. Germline V gene lookup returns CDR1 SGHDT and CDR2 YYEEEE. DNA of the CDR3: TGTGCCAGCAGCCCAGGGACAGGGAGAGACTATGGCTACACCTTC. Encoded protein: CASSPGTGRDYGYTF. The whole variable domain, remainder taken from reference TRBV5-6 and TRBJ1-2, is DAGVTQSPTHLIKTRGQQVTLRCSPKSGHDTVSWYQQALGQGPQFIFQYYEEEERQRGNFPDRFSGHQFPNYSSELNVNALLLGDSALYLCASSPGTGRDYGYTFGSGTRLTVV.

The chain uses TRBV5-4 and TRBJ2-1; TRBD1 matches at 7 bases. V shed 2 bases, J shed 8 bases, and the junction held 10 bases outside the gene matches. The germline V gene encodes CDR1 SGHNT and CDR2 YYREEE (reference sequence). CDR3 length: 15 residues. CDR3 sequence reads: CASSFRDRPGDEQFF. In nucleotides, the CDR3 is TGTGCCAGCAGCTTCCGGGACAGACCCGGGGATGAGCAGTTCTTC.

The chain recombines TRBV5-1 with TRBJ2-5; 7 positions agree with TRBD1. V lost 0 bases and J lost 3; bases outside the gene matches: 2. The CDR3 loop spans 14 amino acids. Germline V gives CDR1 SGHRS, CDR2 YFSETQ. The CDR3 nucleotides are TGCGCCAGCAGCTTGGATGGGACAGAAGAGACCCAGTACTTC. Its protein is CASSLDGTEETQYF.

V is TRBV5-4 and J is TRBJ2-7; 8 positions agree with TRBD1. Germline trimming cut 4 bases from V and 1 base from J; bases unmatched to any gene: 4. Germline CDR1 is SGHNT and CDR2 is YYREEE (reference sequence). This CDR3 is built from 14 residues. The CDR3 protein is CASSLGQGSYEQYF. Written as DNA, the CDR3 is TGTGCCAGCAGCCTCGGACAGGGATCCTACGAGCAGTACTTC.

This sequence joins TRBV6-1 and TRBJ1-2, with 10 bases fitting TRBD1. Germline CDR1 is MNHNS and CDR2 is SASEGT. V trimming: 7 bases; J trimming: 7 bases; junction bases outside the gene matches: 12. The CDR3 has 15 residues. CDR3 sequence reads: CASTTPGQGHRGYTF. The CDR3 bases are TGTGCCAGCACCACCCCGGGACAGGGGCATCGTGGCTACACCTTC.

This clone was seen only a few times. The chain carries TRBV12-5 and TRBJ2-2; D might be TRBD2 (6 bases). Germline CDR1 LGHNT, CDR2 FRNRAP. Between the trimmed V and J ends, which lost 7 bases and 0 bases, there was a span of 18 bases. This CDR3 contains 17 residues. CDR3 region: CASALGGRVPNTGELFF. The CDR3 nucleotides read TGTGCTAGTGCCTTGGGGGGAAGGGTCCCGAACACCGGGGAGCTGTTTTTT.

The J gene is TRBJ1-2, the V gene TRBV7-2, with 9 nucleotides matching TRBD1. The CDR3 consists of 14 residues. From germline, CDR1 is SGHTA and CDR2 FQGNSA. The V gene end was trimmed by 5 bases and the J gene end by 8 bases; junction bases not matched to a gene: 9. The CDR3 is CASSRDRVISGYTF. In DNA, the CDR3 is TGTGCCAGCAGCAGGGACAGGGTTATTTCGGGCTACACCTTC.

V gene TRBV4-1 combines with J gene TRBJ2-7; 11 positions agree with TRBD1. The germline CDR1 and CDR2 sequences are MGHRA and YSYEKL. The CDR3 is 13 residues long. The V gene end was trimmed by 6 bases and the J gene end by 2 bases; junction bases not matched to a gene: 0. In nucleotides, the CDR3 is TGCGCCAGCAGGGGACAGGGGGCCTACGAGCAGTACTTC. Translated: CASRGQGAYEQYF.

CDR3 in amino acids: CASSEIGTFLDQPQHF. As DNA, the CDR3 is TGTGCCAGCAGTGAAATAGGCACTTTTCTAGATCAGCCCCAGCATTTT. The chain recombines TRBV6-1 with TRBJ1-5; no definite D call. This CDR3 spans 16 amino acids. Germline values: CDR1 MNHNS, CDR2 SASEGT. Trimming cost V 2 bases and J 5 bases, with 16 bases left between them.

This clone was seen a single time. V and J are TRBV6-6 and TRBJ1-5, with D perhaps TRBD1 (6 bases). V was cut by 7 bases and J by 7 bases, with 23 bases left in between. The CDR3 spans 16 residues. Germline CDR1 MNHNY, CDR2 SVGAGI (reference sequence). The CDR3 protein is CASIYGVGGGGQPQHF. CDR3 nucleotides: TGTGCCAGCATCTACGGGGTGGGGGGCGGCGGACAGCCCCAGCATTTT.

The chain recombines TRBV5-4 with TRBJ1-1; maybe TRBD1 (6 bases). The CDR3 totals 13 residues. V was trimmed by 1 base and J by 9 bases, leaving 13 bases between them. Germline CDR1 is SGHNT and CDR2 is YYREEE (reference sequence). This CDR3 is CASSLSTGLKAFF. Here the CDR3 DNA reads TGTGCCAGCAGCTTGTCGACAGGTTTGAAAGCTTTCTTT. The entire variable domain, with the rest obtained from reference TRBV5-4 and TRBJ1-1, is as follows: ETGVTQSPTHLIKTRGQQVTLRCSSQSGHNTVSWYQQALGQGPQFIFQYYREEENGRGNFPPRFSGLQFPNYSSELNVNALELDDSALYLCASSLSTGLKAFFGQGTRLTVV.

This rearrangement joins TRBV5-1 to TRBJ2-2; D is unresolved. Looked up from germline, CDR1 is SGHRS and CDR2 is YFSETQ. Deletions cut 4 bases from V and 5 bases from J, with 9 bases between. This CDR3 spans 13 amino acids. CDR3 residues: CASSTGPTGELFF. The CDR3 DNA reads TGCGCCAGCAGCACGGGCCCGACCGGGGAGCTGTTTTTT. Complete variable domain (other parts from reference TRBV5-1 and TRBJ2-2): KAGVTQTPRYLIKTRGQQVTLSCSPISGHRSVSWYQQTPGQGLQFLFEYFSETQRNKGNFPGRFSGRQFSNSRSEMNVSTLELGDSALYLCASSTGPTGELFFGEGSRLTVL.

The chain employs TRBV7-9 and TRBJ1-2; 8 bases fit TRBD1. J lost 3 bases, V lost 5 bases, and 8 bases had no gene match. Germline values: CDR1 SEHNR, CDR2 FQNEAQ (reference sequence). The CDR3 loop spans 15 amino acids. DNA for the CDR3: TGTGCCAGCAGCCCTATGGACAGGGAGGACTATGGCTACACCTTC. Its translation: CASSPMDREDYGYTF.

This chain uses TRBV11-1 with TRBJ2-7; 8 bases agree with TRBD1. The CDR3 loop spans 14 amino acids. The V gene end was trimmed by 5 bases and the J gene end by 0 bases; junction bases not matched to a gene: 3. The V gene's germline CDR1 is SGHAT and CDR2 FQDESV (reference sequence). The CDR3 loop is CASSITGGSYEQYF. The CDR3 region has the DNA TGTGCCAGCAGCATAACAGGGGGCTCCTACGAGCAGTACTTC.

The chain employs TRBV10-2 and TRBJ1-2; TRBD1 might be the D (5 bases). Trimming shortened V by 3 bases and J by 3 bases, and 14 bases separated the two germline ends. In germline, CDR1 is WSHSY, CDR2 SAAADI. The CDR3 length is 15 residues. The chain's CDR3 is CASSETGVLDYGYTF. CDR3 bases: TGCGCCAGCAGTGAAACAGGAGTTCTCGACTATGGCTACACCTTC.

This clone was picked up one time. The gene calls are TRBV5-5 and TRBJ1-4; 7 nucleotides align to TRBD1. Germline V gives CDR1 SGHKS, CDR2 YYEKEE (reference sequence). The CDR3 is made up of 16 amino acids. The V and J ends lost 3 bases and 7 bases, in that order; junction bases with no gene match: 12. CDR3 bases: TGTGCCAGCAGCTCCATTACAGGGGAGGGTAGTGAAAAACTGTTTTTT. This gives the protein CASSSITGEGSEKLFF.

The rearrangement links TRBV30 to TRBJ1-1; D remains unclear. The length of the CDR3 is 13 residues. V lost 4 bases and J 4 bases, leaving 13 bases between the germline ends. The germline V gene has CDR1 GTSNPN and CDR2 SVGIG (reference sequence). CDR3 coding DNA: TGTGCCTGGACCCGGTTGGAAAGCACTGAAGCTTTCTTT. Translation: CAWTRLESTEAFF.

The J gene is TRBJ1-1, the V gene TRBV19, with 8 bases lining up with TRBD1. The junction had 7 bases not matched to a gene; V was cut back by 3 bases and J by 1 base. Germline values: CDR1 LNHDA, CDR2 SQIVND (reference sequence). The CDR3 totals 16 residues. The CDR3 DNA follows: TGTGCCAGTAGTATTCTCGCCGGGACAGGGAACACTGAAGCTTTCTTT. Translated, it gives CASSILAGTGNTEAFF.